This TCR beta chain came from a study of shared clonotypes between healthy human individuals. Study-level findings and limits: When compared with the clonotypes that were shared by all four sorted-subset donors, the non-shared clonotypes turned out to have lower generation probabilities.

As for this clone: Its antigen is unidentified.

The repertoire was sequenced with immunoSEQ multiplex PCR; TCRdb's copy has only in-frame clones and lacks some. The data show 1 million to 1.3 million clones, 75% to 85% seen once. The study separated CD4+ cells into CD45RA+ naive and CD45RA-negative memory subsets. The CDR3 loop spans 14 amino acids. CDR1 is LGHNA and CDR2 is YNFKEQ in the germline V gene. Germline trimming cut 4 bases from V and 4 bases from J; bases unmatched to any gene: 4. The rearrangement links TRBV4-2 to TRBJ1-2; TRBD1 agrees at 9 bases. The TCR was taken from a man aged 18 to 29 in good health. Some clones in this sample may be carry-over from other donors' samples. The sample consisted of memory CD4+ T cells from PBMCs. Subset here: CD45RA-negative fraction. The CDR3 DNA sequence: TGTGCCAGCAGCCTGGACAGGGGTATCTATGGCTACACCTTC. Its translation is CASSLDRGIYGYTF.